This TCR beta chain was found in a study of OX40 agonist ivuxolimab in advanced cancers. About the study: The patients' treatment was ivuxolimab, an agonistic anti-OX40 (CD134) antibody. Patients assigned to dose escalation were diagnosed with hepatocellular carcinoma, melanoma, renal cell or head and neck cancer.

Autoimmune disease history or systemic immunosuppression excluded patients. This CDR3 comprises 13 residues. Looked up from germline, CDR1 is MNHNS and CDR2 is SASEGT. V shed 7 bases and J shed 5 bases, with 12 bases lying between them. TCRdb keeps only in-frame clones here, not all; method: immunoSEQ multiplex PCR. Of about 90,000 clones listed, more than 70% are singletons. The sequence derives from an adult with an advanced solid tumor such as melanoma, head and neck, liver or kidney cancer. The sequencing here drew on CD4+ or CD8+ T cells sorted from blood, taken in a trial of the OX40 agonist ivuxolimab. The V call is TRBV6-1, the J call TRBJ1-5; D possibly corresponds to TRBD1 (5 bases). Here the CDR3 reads CASIPDRDQPQHF. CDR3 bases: TGTGCCAGCATACCAGACAGAGATCAGCCCCAGCATTTT.